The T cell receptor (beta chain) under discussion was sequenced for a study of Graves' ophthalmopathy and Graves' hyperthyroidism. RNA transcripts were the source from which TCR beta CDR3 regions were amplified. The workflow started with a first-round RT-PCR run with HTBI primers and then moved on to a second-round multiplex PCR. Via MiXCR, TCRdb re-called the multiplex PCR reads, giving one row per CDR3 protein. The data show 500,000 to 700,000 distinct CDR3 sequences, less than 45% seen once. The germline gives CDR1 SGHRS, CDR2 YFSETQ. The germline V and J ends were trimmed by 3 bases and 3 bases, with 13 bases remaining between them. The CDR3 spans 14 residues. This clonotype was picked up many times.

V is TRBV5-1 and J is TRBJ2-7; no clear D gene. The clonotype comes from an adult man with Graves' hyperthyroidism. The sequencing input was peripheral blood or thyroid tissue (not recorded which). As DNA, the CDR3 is TGCGCCAGCAGCTCTGACGCGGTGGGCTACGAGCAGTACTTC. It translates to CASSSDAVGYEQYF.